This entry features one T cell receptor beta chain sequence. How the authors handled the data: It was from reference gene primer amplification that nucleated cell counts were estimated. Here immunoSEQ multiplex PCR was the method, and the copy in TCRdb shows in-frame clones only, minus some. V and J calls and clone size come straight from that table; D and trimming were deduced from the DNA. The table lists 140,000 to 150,000 clones, approximately 81% of them singletons. These data are taken from a study of blood T cell repertoires in COVID-19. For the study at large: Material from acute and convalescent COVID-19 was sourced from the United States, Italy and Spain. Nucleic acid was either cDNA or gDNA, and it came from T cells, B-cell-depleted T cells, or PBMCs.

With V trimmed by 7 bases and J by 5 bases, 7 bases remained unmatched. This CDR3 has 13 residues. Germline V gives CDR1 MNHEY, CDR2 SVGAGI. The gene calls are TRBV6-5 and TRBJ1-1; TRBD1 matches 7 bases. What was sequenced was peripheral blood. This receptor was taken from a human donor in a cohort sampled during active COVID-19. The chain's CDR3 is CASTRAQGTEAFF. Here the CDR3 DNA reads TGTGCCAGCACCAGAGCACAGGGGACTGAAGCTTTCTTT.